This section outlines one T cell receptor (beta chain) sequence together with its context. The sample comes from a study of blood T cell repertoires in COVID-19. The CDR3 length is 17 residues. With 6 bases removed from V and 7 bases from J, the gap between germline ends came to 27 bases. CDR1 is MDHEN, CDR2 SYDVKM, per germline. Repertoires were generated with immunoSEQ multiplex PCR, while TCRdb's copy carries only in-frame clones and drops some. The repertoire consists of fewer than 350,000 clones, with roughly 88% occurring once and the leading ten covering approximately 1%. The source of this sequence is a woman between 25 and 40 years old who had recovered from COVID-19. Sequences were obtained from PBMCs or T cells enriched from blood (not recorded which). This sequence joins TRBV28 and TRBJ1-2; weak D call: TRBD1 (6 bases). The CDR3 protein is CASSPPGRDGTFGGYTF. In DNA form, the CDR3 reads TGTGCCAGCAGCCCCCCGGGCAGGGACGGGACATTTGGTGGCTACACCTTC.